This passage covers 4 T cell receptor beta chains from one sample sequenced in a study of metastatic and nonmetastatic thyroid tumors. Before thyroid surgery, none of the patients had received any treatment. TCRdb re-analyzed the PCR reads through MiXCR. Of some 30,000 clones listed, 10% to 11% are singletons. Sequencing was performed on blood. Receptors originate from a female donor with papillary thyroid cancer or a benign thyroid nodule (not recorded which). Some clones in this sample may be carry-over from other donors' samples.

This clone was picked up many times. The chain recombines TRBV24-1 with TRBJ2-7; weak D call: TRBD2 (6 bases). This CDR3 comprises 15 residues. Germline V gives CDR1 KGHDR, CDR2 SFDVKD. The ends were cut back, 4 bases at V and 2 bases at J, with 14 bases in the middle. This chain's CDR3 is CATSDRASAAYEQYF. CDR3 coding DNA: TGTGCCACCAGTGACCGGGCTAGCGCAGCCTACGAGCAGTACTTC.

This clone was observed many times. V gene TRBV2 combines with J gene TRBJ1-1, with D unresolved. CDR1 is SNHLY, CDR2 FYNNEI, per germline. CDR3 length: 13 amino acids. V lost 6 bases to trimming and J lost 0 bases, with 8 bases between them. CDR3 region: CASRASLNTEAFF. CDR3 DNA: TGTGCCAGCAGAGCCTCTTTGAACACTGAAGCTTTCTTT.

The sample holds a few counts of this clone. The chain combines TRBV7-3 with TRBJ2-3; 7 nucleotides match TRBD1. Germline lookup yields CDR1 SGHTA and CDR2 FQGTGA. The CDR3 consists of 17 residues. J was trimmed by 0 bases and V by 5 bases; bases with no gene match: 11. The CDR3 loop reads CASSTKRTGGSTDTQYF. DNA for the CDR3: TGTGCCAGCAGCACAAAACGGACAGGAGGTAGCACAGATACGCAGTATTTT.

The chain combines TRBV7-8 with TRBJ1-2; weak D call: TRBD1 (6 bases). Germline V gene lookup returns CDR1 SGHVS and CDR2 FQNEAQ. V shed 4 bases and J shed 8 bases, with 20 bases lying between them. The CDR3 has 15 amino acids. Written as DNA, the CDR3 is TGTGCCAGCAGCTCCTCCGGACAGCCGCGATCGGGCTACACCTTC. Residues: CASSSSGQPRSGYTF.